One sample yielded the 26 T cell receptor beta chains listed below, sequenced in a study of PD-1 blockade in mismatch repair-deficient tumors. Assay used: immunoSEQ multiplex PCR; TCRdb lists only in-frame clones, some missing. The sample has tens of thousands of clones; 79% are singletons. The starting material was peripheral blood, obtained 4 weeks after starting pembrolizumab. The receptor set was obtained from an adult with mismatch repair-deficient cancer.

This chain connects TRBV6-1 to TRBJ1-3; 8 bases agree with TRBD1. The CDR3 consists of 17 residues. Germline CDR1 and CDR2: MNHNS and SASEGT. The junction had 11 bases not matched to a gene; V was cut back by 4 bases and J by 3 bases. The chain's CDR3 is CASSGTGIALDGNTIYF. The CDR3 DNA is TGTGCCAGCAGTGGGACAGGGATTGCTCTCGATGGAAACACCATATATTTT.

J is TRBJ1-1 and V is TRBV19, with a possible D match to TRBD1 (6 bases). Trimming shortened V by 5 bases and J by 2 bases, and 12 bases separated the two germline ends. The CDR3 runs to 14 residues. The germline V gene encodes CDR1 LNHDA and CDR2 SQIVND (reference sequence). The CDR3 protein is CASSLRTANTEAFF. Written as DNA, the CDR3 is TGTGCCAGTAGTCTCCGGACAGCTAACACTGAAGCTTTCTTT.

The rearrangement links TRBV7-9 to TRBJ2-7, with 8 positions matching TRBD2. With V trimmed by 4 bases and J by 1 base, 0 bases remained unmatched. Germline V gene sequence: CDR1 SEHNR, CDR2 FQNEAQ (reference sequence). The CDR3 is 13 residues long. The CDR3 is CASSSSGSYEQYF. The CDR3 nucleotides read TGTGCCAGCAGCTCTAGCGGGTCCTACGAGCAGTACTTC.

Note on this clone: The junction differs from germline at one of its ends, possibly a read error. This chain links TRBV6-5 with TRBJ2-2; D is perhaps TRBD2 (5 bases). From germline, CDR1 is MNHEY and CDR2 SVGAGI. The CDR3 spans 14 residues. The CDR3 here is CKLGRGSNTGELFF. CDR3 in DNA: TGCAAACTCGGGCGAGGGTCGAACACCGGGGAGCTGTTTTTT.

V usage is TRBV5-6 and J usage is TRBJ2-3, with 7 bases matching TRBD2. The V gene end was trimmed by 0 bases and the J gene end by 2 bases; junction bases not matched to a gene: 3. Per the germline V gene, CDR1 is SGHDT and CDR2 is YYEEEE. This CDR3 has 15 residues. The CDR3 region is CASSLVRETTDTQYF. The CDR3 nucleotides are TGTGCCAGCAGCTTGGTGCGGGAGACCACAGATACGCAGTATTTT.

The CDR3 region has the DNA TGTGCCATCACAGAAGACCGGGGGGCCTACGAGCAGTACTTC. Protein product: CAITEDRGAYEQYF. The rearrangement links TRBV10-3 to TRBJ2-7; 7 bases match TRBD2. CDR1 and CDR2 from the germline V gene are ENHRY and SYGVKD. The CDR3 runs 14 residues. The junction had 8 bases not matched to a gene; V was cut back by 7 bases and J by 2 bases.

This clone was picked up a small number of times. The DNA for the CDR3 is TGTGCCAGCAGCGTAGGTGAGCATGCCTCTGGAAACACCATATATTTT. Translating gives CASSVGEHASGNTIYF. The gene calls are TRBV9 and TRBJ1-3; no clear D gene. Looked up from germline, CDR1 is SGDLS and CDR2 is YYNGEE. With 0 bases removed from V and 0 bases from J, the gap between germline ends came to 10 bases. The CDR3 totals 16 residues.

This clone appeared a single time. The chain employs TRBV2 and TRBJ1-5, with D maybe TRBD1 (5 bases). Per germline, CDR1 SNHLY and CDR2 FYNNEI. V gave up 6 bases and J gave up 3 bases, with 24 bases separating them. CDR3 length: 18 amino acids. The CDR3 sequence: CASSKALNVWGPNQPQHF. CDR3 bases: TGTGCCAGCAGCAAAGCCCTTAACGTGTGGGGCCCCAATCAGCCCCAGCATTTT.

The V gene is TRBV5-1, the J gene TRBJ2-1; TRBD2 matches at 10 bases. V was clipped by 4 bases and J by 8 bases; unmatched bases: 15. The length of the CDR3 is 17 residues. Germline V gene lookup returns CDR1 SGHRS and CDR2 YFSETQ. The CDR3 loop is CASSALILAGQKDEQFF. DNA for the CDR3: TGCGCCAGCAGCGCACTGATACTAGCGGGACAAAAGGATGAGCAGTTCTTC.

The rearrangement uses TRBV25-1 and TRBJ2-7, with a possible D match to TRBD1 (5 bases). The CDR3 extends over 17 amino acids. V dropped 2 bases and J dropped 0 bases, with 17 bases sitting between them. The V gene's germline CDR1 is MGHDK and CDR2 SYGVNS. This chain's CDR3 is CASSEVDGRASSYEQYF. In DNA form, the CDR3 reads TGTGCCAGCAGTGAAGTCGACGGCAGGGCGAGCTCCTACGAGCAGTACTTC.

The V call is TRBV6-1, the J call TRBJ2-2; D is unclear. Germline V gene data show CDR1 as MNHNS and CDR2 as SASEGT. Trimming took 8 bases from V and 1 from J, leaving 14 bases between them. This CDR3 is 15 amino acids long. CDR3 sequence reads: CASLSWRGNTGELFF. CDR3 DNA: TGTGCCAGCCTTTCGTGGAGAGGGAACACCGGGGAGCTGTTTTTT.

This clone has only a few counts. The gene calls are TRBV5-4 and TRBJ1-1; TRBD1 matches 9 bases. There are 16 residues in the CDR3. After removal of 0 bases from V and 1 base from J, the junction contained 4 bases not matched to a gene. The germline CDR1 and CDR2 sequences are SGHNT and YYREEE (reference sequence). The CDR3 region is CASSLGGQGSNTEAFF. The CDR3, as DNA: TGTGCCAGCAGCTTGGGCGGACAGGGGTCGAACACTGAAGCTTTCTTT.

The gene calls are TRBV29-1 and TRBJ2-2, with D possibly TRBD2 on 5 matching bases. CDR1 is SQVTM and CDR2 is ANQGSEA in the germline V gene. The CDR3 spans 12 residues. With 7 bases removed from V and 10 bases from J, the gap between germline ends came to 16 bases. The chain's CDR3 is CSARRSGEELFF. DNA for the CDR3: TGCAGCGCCCGGCGAAGCGGAGAGGAGCTGTTTTTT.

The chain joins TRBV27 to TRBJ2-6, with D uncertain. This CDR3 is built from 15 residues. Germline-derived CDR1 and CDR2 are MNHEY and SMNVEV (reference sequence). Trimming took 5 bases from V and 4 from J, leaving 12 bases between them. The CDR3 is CASSSQLSGANVLTF. CDR3 nucleotide sequence: TGTGCCAGCAGTAGCCAGCTCTCCGGGGCCAACGTCCTGACTTTC.

The table lists this clone with a few counts. The gene calls are TRBV5-4 and TRBJ2-3; 11 bases are shared with TRBD2. V gave up 3 bases and J gave up 3 bases; unmatched junction bases: 3. The CDR3 has 15 residues. Germline CDR1 is SGHNT and CDR2 is YYREEE (reference sequence). The CDR3 spells CASSSRLAGTDTQYF. CDR3 sequence (DNA): TGTGCCAGCAGCTCTAGACTAGCGGGAACAGATACGCAGTATTTT.

This clone has only one observation. The chain joins TRBV6-1 to TRBJ1-1; D uncertain. The CDR3 runs 15 residues. Germline loops: CDR1 MNHNS, CDR2 SASEGT. V was pared by 1 base and J by 0 bases, with 9 bases between. CDR3: CASSEDAEMNTEAFF. CDR3 nucleotides: TGTGCCAGCAGTGAAGATGCAGAGATGAACACTGAAGCTTTCTTT.

This clone was observed once. This chain joins TRBV6-4 and TRBJ2-1; the match to TRBD2 covers 11 bases. There are 15 residues in the CDR3. Germline loops: CDR1 MRHNA, CDR2 SNTAGT. J gave up 7 bases and V 3 bases, and 5 bases lay outside the gene matches. The CDR3 DNA reads TGTGCCAGCAGTGAGGTAGCGGGAGGGAGTAATGAGCAGTTCTTC. It is translated as CASSEVAGGSNEQFF.

The rearrangement links TRBV4-2 to TRBJ2-7, with TRBD2 matching 8 bases. There are 18 residues in the CDR3. Germline V gene data show CDR1 as LGHNA and CDR2 as YNFKEQ. V trimming: 5 bases; J trimming: 3 bases; junction bases outside the gene matches: 18. CDR3 residues: CASSTGTSVDMDNYEQYF. The CDR3, as DNA: TGTGCCAGCAGCACCGGGACTAGTGTAGATATGGATAACTACGAGCAGTACTTC.

The V gene is TRBV2, the J gene TRBJ2-6; possible D gene TRBD1, 6 bases. Per the germline V gene, CDR1 is SNHLY and CDR2 is FYNNEI. The CDR3 contains 16 residues. Between the trimmed V and J ends, which lost 10 bases and 0 bases, there was a span of 16 bases. The CDR3 loop is CAIPDRPPSGANVLTF. In DNA, the CDR3 is TGTGCCATCCCTGACAGGCCCCCCTCTGGGGCCAACGTCCTGACTTTC.

The chain carries TRBV11-2 and TRBJ1-1; the D is unclear. This CDR3 spans 12 amino acids. CDR1 and CDR2 from the germline V gene are SGHAT and FQNNGV. V was shortened by 3 bases and J by 10 bases, with 12 bases between the two germline ends. Here the CDR3 DNA reads TGTGCCAGCAGCTTCGGACCTGAGAGAGCTTTCTTT. Amino acid sequence: CASSFGPERAFF.

This clone was seen only a few times. V and J are TRBV30 and TRBJ1-2; TRBD1 is a possible D gene (5 bases). The CDR3 is 17 amino acids. The germline gives CDR1 GTSNPN, CDR2 SVGIG (reference sequence). Trimming left V 0 bases short and J 5 bases short, with 22 bases between. The CDR3 is CAWSVRHTRREGYGYTF. The CDR3 DNA reads as TGTGCCTGGAGTGTACGCCATACTCGCAGGGAAGGGTATGGCTACACCTTC.

This clone was recorded only once. The gene calls are TRBV5-4 and TRBJ1-2; 9 bases match TRBD1. V lost 0 bases, J lost 5 bases, and 2 bases stayed unmatched. From germline, CDR1 is SGHNT and CDR2 YYREEE (reference sequence). The CDR3 is 14 residues long. The CDR3 bases are TGTGCCAGCAGCTTGGGACAGGGGGGTTATGGCTACACCTTC. Its translation: CASSLGQGGYGYTF.

This clone was seen a single time. This rearrangement joins TRBV27 to TRBJ1-1; the match to TRBD1 covers 9 bases. CDR1 is MNHEY and CDR2 is SMNVEV in the germline V gene (reference sequence). This CDR3 contains 14 residues. Trimming removed 4 bases from V and 0 bases from J; junction bases left unmatched: 0. CDR3 loop: CASSWTGVNTEAFF. The CDR3 coding sequence is TGTGCCAGCAGTTGGACAGGGGTGAACACTGAAGCTTTCTTT.

The rearrangement uses TRBV29-1 and TRBJ1-5; D gene uncertain. This CDR3 is built from 13 residues. Looked up from germline, CDR1 is SQVTM and CDR2 is ANQGSEA. V was clipped by 3 bases and J by 1 base, with 7 bases between them. The chain's CDR3 is CSVEDGSNQPQHF. In nucleotides, the CDR3 is TGCAGCGTTGAGGACGGGAGCAATCAGCCCCAGCATTTT.

This rearrangement joins TRBV5-4 to TRBJ2-5; D is ambiguous. This CDR3 is 14 amino acids long. Germline CDR1 SGHNT, CDR2 YYREEE (reference sequence). The ends were cut back, 1 base at V and 5 bases at J, with 12 bases in the middle. DNA of the CDR3: TGTGCCAGCAGCTTGTACTTCAACCCGGAGACCCAGTACTTC. It specifies CASSLYFNPETQYF.

This clone was detected many times. The rearrangement joins TRBV5-6 to TRBJ1-1; D may be TRBD1 (5 bases). Germline lookup yields CDR1 SGHDT and CDR2 YYEEEE. V gave up 5 bases and J gave up 2 bases, with 13 bases separating them. This CDR3 contains 14 residues. The DNA of the CDR3 is TGTGCCAGCAGTAGAAGGCAGGGTAACACTGAAGCTTTCTTT. Residues: CASSRRQGNTEAFF.